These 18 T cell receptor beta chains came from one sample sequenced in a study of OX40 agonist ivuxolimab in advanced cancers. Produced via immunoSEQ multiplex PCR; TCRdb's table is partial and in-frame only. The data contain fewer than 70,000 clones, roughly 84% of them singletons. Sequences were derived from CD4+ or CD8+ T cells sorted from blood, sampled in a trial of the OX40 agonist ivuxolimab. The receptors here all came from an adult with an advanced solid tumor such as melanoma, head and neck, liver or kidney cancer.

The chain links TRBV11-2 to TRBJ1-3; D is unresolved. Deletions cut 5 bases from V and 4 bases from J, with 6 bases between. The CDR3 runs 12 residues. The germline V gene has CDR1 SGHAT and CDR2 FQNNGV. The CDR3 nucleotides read TGTGCCAGCAGCGCCCCCGGAAACACCATATATTTT. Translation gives CASSAPGNTIYF.

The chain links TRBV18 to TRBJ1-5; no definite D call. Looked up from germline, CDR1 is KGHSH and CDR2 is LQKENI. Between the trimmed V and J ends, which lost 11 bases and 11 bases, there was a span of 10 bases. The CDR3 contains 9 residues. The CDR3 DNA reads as TGTGCCGATCAAGGTTCCCAGCATTTT. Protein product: CADQGSQHF.

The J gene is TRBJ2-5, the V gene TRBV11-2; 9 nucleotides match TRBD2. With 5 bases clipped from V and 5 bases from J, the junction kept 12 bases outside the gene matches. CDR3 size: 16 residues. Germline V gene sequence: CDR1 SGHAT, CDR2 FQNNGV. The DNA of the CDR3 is TGTGCCAGCAGCGTGGGTCTAGCGGGATTGGGCGAGACCCAGTACTTC. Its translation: CASSVGLAGLGETQYF. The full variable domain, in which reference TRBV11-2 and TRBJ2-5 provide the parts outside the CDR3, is EAGVAQSPRYKIIEKRQSVAFWCNPISGHATLYWYQQILGQGPKLLIQFQNNGVVDDSQLPKDRFSAERLKGVDSTLKIQPAKLEDSAVYLCASSVGLAGLGETQYFGPGTRLLVL.

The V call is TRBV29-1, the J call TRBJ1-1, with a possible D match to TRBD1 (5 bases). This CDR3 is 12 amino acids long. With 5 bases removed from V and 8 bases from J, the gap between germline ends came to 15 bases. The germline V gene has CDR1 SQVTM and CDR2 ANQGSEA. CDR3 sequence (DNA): TGCAGCGTTCAGGGAGGTTCCTCCGAAGCTTTCTTT. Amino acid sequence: CSVQGGSSEAFF.

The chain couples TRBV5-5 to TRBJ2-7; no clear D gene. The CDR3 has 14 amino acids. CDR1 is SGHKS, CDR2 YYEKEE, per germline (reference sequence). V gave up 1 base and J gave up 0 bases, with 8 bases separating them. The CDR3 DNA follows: TGTGCCAGCAGCTTGCTACTTAACTCCTACGAGCAGTACTTC. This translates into CASSLLLNSYEQYF.

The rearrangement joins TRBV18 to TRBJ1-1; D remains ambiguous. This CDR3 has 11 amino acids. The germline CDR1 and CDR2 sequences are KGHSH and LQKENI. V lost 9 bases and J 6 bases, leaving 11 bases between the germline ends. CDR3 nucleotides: TGTGCCAGTCGACTTATCGCTGAAGCTTTCTTT. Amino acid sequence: CASRLIAEAFF.

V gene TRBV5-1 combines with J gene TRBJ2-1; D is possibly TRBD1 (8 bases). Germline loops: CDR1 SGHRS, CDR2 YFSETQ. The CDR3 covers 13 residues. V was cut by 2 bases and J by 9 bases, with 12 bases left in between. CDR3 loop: CASSFNRGGEQFF. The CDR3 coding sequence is TGCGCCAGCAGCTTCAACAGGGGGGGTGAGCAGTTCTTC.

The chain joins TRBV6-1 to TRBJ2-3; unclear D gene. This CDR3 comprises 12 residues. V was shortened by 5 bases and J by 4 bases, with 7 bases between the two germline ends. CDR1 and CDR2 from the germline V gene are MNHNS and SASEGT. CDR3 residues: CASSPLADTQYF. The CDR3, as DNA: TGTGCCAGCAGTCCGCTCGCAGATACGCAGTATTTT.

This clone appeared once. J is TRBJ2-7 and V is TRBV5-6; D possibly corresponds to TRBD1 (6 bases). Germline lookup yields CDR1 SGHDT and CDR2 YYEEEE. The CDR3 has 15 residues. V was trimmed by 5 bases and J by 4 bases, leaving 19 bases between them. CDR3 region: CASRVGGQGYYEQYF. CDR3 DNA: TGTGCCAGCAGGGTCGGAGGTCAGGGGTATTACGAGCAGTACTTC.

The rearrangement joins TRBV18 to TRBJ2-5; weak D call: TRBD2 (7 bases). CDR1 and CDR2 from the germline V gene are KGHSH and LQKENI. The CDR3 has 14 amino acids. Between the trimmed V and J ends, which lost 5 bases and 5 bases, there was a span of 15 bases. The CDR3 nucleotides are TGTGCCAGCTCAACGACCAGGGGAGGGGAGACCCAGTACTTC. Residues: CASSTTRGGETQYF. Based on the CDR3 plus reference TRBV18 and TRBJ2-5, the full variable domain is NAGVMQNPRHLVRRRGQEARLRCSPMKGHSHVYWYRQLPEEGLKFMVYLQKENIIDESGMPKERFSAEFPKEGPSILRIQQVVRGDSAAYFCASSTTRGGETQYFGPGTRLLVL.

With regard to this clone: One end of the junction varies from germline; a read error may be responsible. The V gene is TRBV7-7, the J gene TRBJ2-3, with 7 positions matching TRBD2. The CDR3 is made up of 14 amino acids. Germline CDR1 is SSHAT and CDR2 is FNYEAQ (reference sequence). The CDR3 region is CASSPGLGTDTQYF. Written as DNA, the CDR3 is TGTGCTAGCAGCCCCGGACTAGGAACAGATACGCAGTATTTT.

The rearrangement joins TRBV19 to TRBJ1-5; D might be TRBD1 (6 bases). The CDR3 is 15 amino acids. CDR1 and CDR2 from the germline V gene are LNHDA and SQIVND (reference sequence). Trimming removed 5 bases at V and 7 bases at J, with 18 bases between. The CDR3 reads CASSPHPGAAQPQHF. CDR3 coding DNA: TGTGCCAGTAGTCCACACCCGGGGGCGGCGCAGCCCCAGCATTTT.

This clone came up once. CDR3 bases: TGCGCCAGCAGACTGGCGGAGACCCAGTACTTC. This codes for CASRLAETQYF. The chain has TRBV5-1 and TRBJ2-5; the D is unclear. Per germline, CDR1 SGHRS and CDR2 YFSETQ. CDR3 size: 11 residues. V was cut by 5 bases and J by 5 bases, with 7 bases left in between.

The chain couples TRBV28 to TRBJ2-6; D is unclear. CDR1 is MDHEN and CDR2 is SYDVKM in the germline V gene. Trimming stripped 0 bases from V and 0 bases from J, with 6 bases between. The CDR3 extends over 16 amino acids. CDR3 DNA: TGTGCCAGCAGTTTATGGCAGAGCTCTGGGGCCAACGTCCTGACTTTC. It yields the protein CASSLWQSSGANVLTF.

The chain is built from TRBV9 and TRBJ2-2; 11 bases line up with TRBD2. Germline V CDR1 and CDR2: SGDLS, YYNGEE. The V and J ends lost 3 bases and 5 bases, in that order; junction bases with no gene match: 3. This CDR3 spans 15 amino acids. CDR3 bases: TGTGCCAGCAGCGGGACTAGCGGGCCTACCGGGGAGCTGTTTTTT. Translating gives CASSGTSGPTGELFF.

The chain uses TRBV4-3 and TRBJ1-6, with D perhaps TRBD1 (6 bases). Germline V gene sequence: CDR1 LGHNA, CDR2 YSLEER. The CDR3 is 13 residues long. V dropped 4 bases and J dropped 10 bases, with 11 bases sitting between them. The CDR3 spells CASSPNRESPLHF. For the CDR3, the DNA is TGCGCCAGCAGCCCGAACAGGGAATCACCCCTCCACTTT.

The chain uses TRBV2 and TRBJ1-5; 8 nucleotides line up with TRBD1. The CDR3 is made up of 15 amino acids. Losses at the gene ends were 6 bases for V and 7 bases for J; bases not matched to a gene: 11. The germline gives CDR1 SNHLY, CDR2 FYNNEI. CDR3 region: CASSPTGTGPQPQHF. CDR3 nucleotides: TGTGCCAGCAGCCCTACCGGGACAGGTCCCCAGCCCCAGCATTTT. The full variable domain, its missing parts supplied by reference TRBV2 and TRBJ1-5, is EPEVTQTPSHQVTQMGQEVILRCVPISNHLYFYWYRQILGQKVEFLVSFYNNEISEKSEIFDDQFSVERPDGSNFTLKIRSTKLEDSAMYFCASSPTGTGPQPQHFGDGTRLSIL.

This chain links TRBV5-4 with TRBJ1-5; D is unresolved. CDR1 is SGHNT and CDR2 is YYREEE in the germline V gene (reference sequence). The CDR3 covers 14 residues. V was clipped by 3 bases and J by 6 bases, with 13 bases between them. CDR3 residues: CASSSWGGGQPQHF. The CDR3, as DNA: TGTGCCAGCAGCTCCTGGGGAGGCGGTCAGCCCCAGCATTTT.